The 21 T cell receptor beta chains below all came from one sample that was sequenced in a study of blood T cells in healthy people across ages. PCR was performed a second time for roughly 7 to 11 cycles using a sample-barcoded 5' primer and a J-beta primer mix. TCRdb used MiXCR to reprocess the 5' RACE reads, holding one entry per CDR3 protein. The table includes around 800,000 distinct CDR3 sequences, roughly 50% detected once. Sequences were obtained from blood. These TCRs come from a man older than 75 in good health.

Only a few counts were recorded for this clonotype. The chain joins TRBV29-1 to TRBJ1-2; D may be TRBD1 (5 bases). The CDR3 loop spans 12 amino acids. V lost 4 bases to trimming and J lost 1 base, with 7 bases between them. Germline-derived CDR1 and CDR2 are SQVTM and ANQGSEA. The CDR3, as DNA: TGCAGCGTTGCGCAGGGTAACTATGGCTACACCTTC. Translating gives CSVAQGNYGYTF.

The chain uses TRBV10-3 and TRBJ1-2; D gene uncertain. This CDR3 has 15 amino acids. Germline values: CDR1 ENHRY, CDR2 SYGVKD. The germline V and J ends were trimmed by 0 bases and 4 bases, with 12 bases remaining between them. The chain's CDR3 is CAISESTNRPYGYTF. Here the CDR3 DNA reads TGTGCCATCAGTGAGTCGACAAATAGGCCCTATGGCTACACCTTC.

As DNA, the CDR3 is TGTGCCAGCAGTTATTTGGCTAGCGGGATGAGCGGGGAGCTGTTTTTT. It encodes CASSYLASGMSGELFF. The chain combines TRBV27 with TRBJ2-2; 9 bases fit TRBD2. CDR1 is MNHEY and CDR2 is SMNVEV in the germline V gene (reference sequence). J gave up 7 bases and V 4 bases, and 10 bases lay outside the gene matches. CDR3 size: 16 residues.

The chain employs TRBV3-1 and TRBJ2-7; 7 bases align to TRBD2. With 4 bases clipped from V and 0 bases from J, the junction kept 6 bases outside the gene matches. CDR1 LGHDT and CDR2 YNNKEL come from the germline V gene (reference sequence). The CDR3 is 15 amino acids. CDR3 nucleotides: TGTGCCAGCAGCCCGGGGAGGGGCAGCTCCTACGAGCAGTACTTC. It yields the protein CASSPGRGSSYEQYF.

This clonotype was counted once. This chain links TRBV27 with TRBJ2-7, with 9 bases matching TRBD2. V trimming: 9 bases; J trimming: 0 bases; junction bases outside the gene matches: 9. CDR3 length: 15 amino acids. The germline V gene encodes CDR1 MNHEY and CDR2 SMNVEV (reference sequence). As DNA, the CDR3 is TGTGCCAGTCGTGGACTAGCGTCGAGCTCCTACGAGCAGTACTTC. Translated: CASRGLASSSYEQYF.

The V and J genes are TRBV5-1 and TRBJ2-5; 9 bases fit TRBD1. Germline CDR1 is SGHRS and CDR2 is YFSETQ. This CDR3 spans 15 amino acids. After removal of 2 bases from V and 0 bases from J, the junction contained 2 bases not matched to a gene. CDR3 coding DNA: TGCGCCAGCAGCTTAGGGGACAGGGACCAAGAGACCCAGTACTTC. It yields the protein CASSLGDRDQETQYF.

This clonotype was found a few times. The chain employs TRBV11-3 and TRBJ2-4; 8 bases align to TRBD1. The J segment lost 1 base and the V segment lost 7 bases, leaving 15 bases of the junction unmatched. This CDR3 region has 18 residues. Germline assignment: CDR1 SGHNT and CDR2 YENEEA. For the CDR3, the DNA is TGTGCCAGCACCCTCGAAGACAGGGGCCCAAGGGCCAAAAACATTCAGTACTTC. Residues: CASTLEDRGPRAKNIQYF. The variable domain in full, with the rest retrieved from reference TRBV11-3 and TRBJ2-4, is EAGVVQSPRYKIIEKKQPVAFWCNPISGHNTLYWYLQNLGQGPELLIRYENEEAVDDSQLPKDRFSAERLKGVDSTLKIQPAELGDSAVYLCASTLEDRGPRAKNIQYFGAGTRLSVL.

A word on this clonotype: A read error may account for a junction end that differs from germline. V usage is TRBV2 and J usage is TRBJ1-4; unclear D gene. This CDR3 comprises 15 residues. Germline CDR1 reads SNHLY; CDR2 reads FYNNEI. The CDR3 sequence is CTSSESPATNEKLFF. CDR3 in DNA: TGTACCAGCAGTGAAAGCCCAGCAACTAATGAAAAACTGTTTTTT.

In its sample, this clonotype was seen once. The chain recombines TRBV7-3 with TRBJ2-7; 10 bases are shared with TRBD2. The CDR3 has 16 amino acids. V lost 6 bases, J lost 7 bases, and 15 bases stayed unmatched. Germline lookup yields CDR1 SGHTA and CDR2 FQGTGA. CDR3 amino acids: CASSRGASGSKNEQYF. The CDR3 nucleotides are TGTGCCAGCAGTCGGGGGGCTAGCGGGAGTAAGAATGAGCAGTACTTC. The variable domain in full, with the rest retrieved from reference TRBV7-3 and TRBJ2-7, is GAGVSQTPSNKVTEKGKYVELRCDPISGHTALYWYRQSLGQGPEFLIYFQGTGAADDSGLPNDRFFAVRPEGSVSTLKIQRTERGDSAVYLCASSRGASGSKNEQYFGPGTRLTVT.

This clonotype has more than one count but fewer than ten. With a much larger clone just one base away, this may be a read error. The chain couples TRBV5-1 to TRBJ2-1; 7 bases are shared with TRBD1. The CDR3 loop spans 13 amino acids. Germline V lookup: CDR1 SGHRS, CDR2 YFSETQ. V gave up 8 bases and J gave up 9 bases; unmatched junction bases: 11. This CDR3 reads CASLGQVDSEQFF. The CDR3 nucleotides are TGCGCCAGTCTTGGACAGGTAGACAGTGAGCAGTTCTTC.

Notes on this clonotype: Compared with germline, one end of the junction differs, possibly owing to a read error. V usage is TRBV7-3 and J usage is TRBJ2-3; D possibly corresponds to TRBD1 (6 bases). Germline lookup yields CDR1 SGHTA and CDR2 FQGTGA. The CDR3 length is 12 residues. CDR3 bases: TGTGCCGGCAGGGGCGGCACAGATACGCAGTATTTT. As protein: CAGRGGTDTQYF.

The CDR3 protein is CASSPPRVVYGYTF. CDR3 DNA: TGCGCCAGCAGCCCACCGAGAGTAGTCTATGGCTACACCTTC. The chain couples TRBV4-1 to TRBJ1-2; D unclear. CDR1 is MGHRA and CDR2 is YSYEKL in the germline V gene. V shed 4 bases and J shed 4 bases, with 13 bases lying between them. CDR3 length equals 14 residues.

This clonotype was observed a few times. The V gene is TRBV20-1, the J gene TRBJ1-2; TRBD1 agrees at 8 bases. J was trimmed by 8 bases and V by 6 bases; bases with no gene match: 11. This CDR3 has 13 residues. CDR1 and CDR2 (germline): DFQATT, SNEGSKA (reference sequence). The CDR3 spells CSARQTGDFGYTF. The DNA of the CDR3 is TGCAGTGCGCGTCAGACAGGGGATTTCGGCTACACCTTC.

The rearrangement links TRBV28 to TRBJ2-3; D might be TRBD1 or TRBD2, each matching 5 bases. The CDR3 runs to 12 residues. From germline, CDR1 is MDHEN and CDR2 SYDVKM. V lost 4 bases and J 14 bases, leaving 16 bases between the germline ends. CDR3 region: CASSSGPRLPYF. CDR3 bases: TGTGCCAGCAGTTCGGGACCCAGACTACCGTATTTT.

The chain combines TRBV7-9 with TRBJ2-1; 7 bases fit TRBD2. Germline values: CDR1 SEHNR, CDR2 FQNEAQ (reference sequence). The CDR3 contains 15 residues. Trimming at V came to 6 bases and at J to 9 bases, leaving 14 bases not matched to a gene. The CDR3 reads CASSSLGGSIGEQFF. The CDR3 coding sequence is TGTGCCAGCAGTTCATTGGGCGGGAGTATAGGTGAGCAGTTCTTC.

This chain uses TRBV24-1 with TRBJ2-3; 10 bases map to TRBD1. Trimming cost V 3 bases and J 3 bases; bases outside gene matches: 2. Germline CDR1 KGHDR, CDR2 SFDVKD. The CDR3 contains 15 residues. CDR3 sequence: CATSDMGQGTDTQYF. For the CDR3, the DNA is TGTGCCACCAGTGATATGGGACAGGGGACAGATACGCAGTATTTT.

The gene calls are TRBV27 and TRBJ2-1; D not certain. CDR3 length: 14 amino acids. CDR1 and CDR2 (germline): MNHEY, SMNVEV (reference sequence). The ends were cut back, 6 bases at V and 4 bases at J, with 13 bases in the middle. The CDR3 region is CASRPPSGYNEQFF. The CDR3 bases are TGTGCCAGCAGACCCCCGTCTGGGTACAATGAGCAGTTCTTC.

CDR3 nucleotides: TGTGCCAGCAGCGCTGGGACTGGACGATACAATGAGCAGTTCTTC. As protein: CASSAGTGRYNEQFF. The chain employs TRBV7-3 and TRBJ2-1; a weak D match, TRBD2 (6 bases). Germline V gene sequence: CDR1 SGHTA, CDR2 FQGTGA. V shed 5 bases and J shed 4 bases, with 15 bases lying between them. The CDR3 consists of 15 residues.

This clonotype has just a few counts. V and J are TRBV3-1 and TRBJ2-6; D perhaps matches TRBD1 (5 bases). Germline CDR1 reads LGHDT; CDR2 reads YNNKEL (reference sequence). Trimming took 4 bases from V and 4 from J, leaving 8 bases between them. This CDR3 is built from 14 residues. CDR3 nucleotides: TGTGCCAGCAGCCTGACAGTCGGGGCCAACGTCCTGACTTTC. Translation: CASSLTVGANVLTF.

The chain combines TRBV12-3 or TRBV12-4 with TRBJ2-2; D might be TRBD1 (7 bases). V lost 5 bases and J lost 4, with 11 bases in between. The CDR3 has 14 residues. The CDR3 DNA is TGTGCCAGCAGTGACAGGGACTTCACCGGGGAGCTGTTTTTT. It codes for CASSDRDFTGELFF.

V usage is TRBV5-1 and J usage is TRBJ2-1; 9 nucleotides match TRBD2. V lost 4 bases, J lost 8 bases, and 19 bases stayed unmatched. The CDR3 spans 18 residues. Germline CDR1 is SGHRS and CDR2 is YFSETQ. Here the CDR3 DNA reads TGCGCCAGCAGCCTGGGACTAGCAGGGCCTCCGGCGGGAGATGAGCAGTTCTTC. Its translation: CASSLGLAGPPAGDEQFF.